This T cell receptor (beta chain) was sequenced in a study of PD-1 blockade in classical Hodgkin lymphoma. Clones were read by immunoSEQ multiplex PCR, and TCRdb kept only the in-frame ones, dropping some. The sample holds 32,000 or so clones, 90% to 95% seen once. The study's findings and limits: With CD4+ cells, TCR diversity rose significantly by C4D1, but not with CD8+ cells. Before treatment, TCR diversity in newly diagnosed patients was reportedly lower than in healthy donors. Patients newly diagnosed and complete responders had comparable baseline diversity.

A note on this clone: Its antigen is undetermined.

Time point here: cycle 4 day 1 (C4D1), after 6 weeks of nivolumab. Patients all relapsed after autologous stem cell transplantation, and there was variation in brentuximab vedotin exposure. Magnetic negative selection served to purify CD4+ T cells out of PBMCs that had been thawed. Best response was recorded as complete response, partial response or progressive disease. This CDR3 is built from 14 residues. V was cut by 6 bases and J by 5 bases, with 13 bases left in between. Germline loops: CDR1 MGHDK, CDR2 SYGVNS. The sequencing here drew on CD4+ T cells from blood, taken before the fourth cycle of nivolumab. The J gene is TRBJ2-2, the V gene TRBV25-1, with D perhaps TRBD2 (7 bases). This receptor was taken from a human donor with classical Hodgkin lymphoma. The CDR3 sequence: CASRKGGGTGELFF. In DNA form, the CDR3 reads TGTGCCAGCAGGAAGGGGGGAGGGACCGGGGAGCTGTTTTTT.